This T cell receptor (beta chain) was obtained from a study of shared clonotypes between healthy human individuals. Study-wide results and caveats: Genetic and exposure-history diversity was limited by the small donor number.

The germline V gene encodes CDR1 MNHEY and CDR2 SVGAGI. The V and J ends lost 0 bases and 0 bases respectively, with 9 bases between them. The CDR3 runs to 15 residues. Concerning this clone itself: No antigen is known for it.

It was CD45RO-negative cells, positively selected for CCR7, that made up naive CD8 cells, with terminally differentiated effector memory CD45RA+ cells excluded. The DNA input per sorted-subset replicate PCR was about 190 ng, corresponding to tens of thousands of T cell genomes. The table came from immunoSEQ multiplex PCR; TCRdb's copy has only in-frame clones and leaves some out. The sample has around 1,900,000 clones, about 93% seen once; the top ten hold about 1.7%. The chain joins TRBV6-5 to TRBJ2-7; D is possibly TRBD1 (6 bases). The sequence was obtained from a man in his late teens or twenties in good health. Some clones in this sample may be carry-over from other donors' samples. Sequencing was carried out using naive CD8+ T cells from PBMCs. The CDR3 bases are TGTGCCAGCAGTTACTCGACAGGTAACTCCTACGAGCAGTACTTC. It encodes CASSYSTGNSYEQYF.